A selection of T cell receptor beta chains follows, all from one sample in a study of T cells expressing NK-cell markers. Reanalyzing the 5' RACE reads, TCRdb keeps one entry per CDR3 protein, without DNA. The listing records about 180,000 distinct CDR3 sequences. Specimen: blood T cells: a sorted CD56 or NKG2C T cell subset, CD4+ or CD8+ T cells, or bulk PBMC T cells (not recorded which). These receptors came from a woman aged 18 to 75 in good health. CDR3s include the opening cysteine and the closing phenylalanine or tryptophan.

>TRBJ1-1|14|TRBV12-5
CASGYGTVNTEAFF
>TRBJ2-5|15|TRBV5-4
CASSSRLAGWETQYF
>TRBJ2-1|16|TRBV7-8
CASSNRRREEHNEQFF
>TRBJ1-6|17|TRBV9
CASSVGTGGSYNSPLHF
>TRBJ2-1|13|TRBV7-9
CASVRRGADEQFF
>TRBJ2-7|16|TRBV6-2/TRBV6-3
CASSYGGGPGPYEQYF
>TRBJ1-1|16|TRBV12-3/TRBV12-4
CASSLGQAGKNTEAFF
>TRBJ2-2|17|TRBV27
CASSSSPFGGDTGELFF
>TRBJ2-7|12|TRBV20-1
CSEGTSPYEQYF
>TRBJ1-5|14|TRBV5-4
CATSDRGPGQPQHF
>TRBJ1-1|13|TRBV2
CASTMLSGTEAFF
>TRBJ1-1|17|TRBV5-1
CASSLTTAGLFNTEAFF
>TRBJ2-3|16|TRBV6-5
CASSNRDRGLGDTQYF
>TRBJ2-7|13|TRBV5-1
CASSLLGGDEQYF
>TRBJ2-7|17|TRBV5-1
CASSLVGAGAVIDEQYF
>TRBJ2-7|18|TRBV5-1
CASSTVGTSALRAYEQYF
>TRBJ2-1|14|TRBV29-1
CSVEGAGVYNEQFF
>TRBJ1-3|14|TRBV20-1
CSARVPGSGNTIYF